These 22 T cell receptor beta chains share one sample of origin, sequenced in a study of cytomegalovirus exposure and HLA in healthy donors (dated by TCRdb to about 2017). The library came from the immunoSEQ multiplex PCR assay. A mixture of 60 forward primers for TCR Vbeta segments and 13 reverse primers for TCR Jbeta segments was used in the multiplex PCR. TCRdb re-hosts the immuneACCESS table, in-frame sequences only. Its copies lack some clones; in the studies checked, an unresolved V gene accounts for under half of them, and the cause for the rest is not known. Present in this sample are approximately 90,000 clones, about four fifths of which were seen just once. The ten largest clones take up roughly 4.5% of the sample. The sequencing sample was made of PBMCs. All receptors come from a woman aged 40 to 50 in good health and CMV-seronegative.

This chain joins TRBV2 and TRBJ2-7; the D is unclear. The ends were cut back, 3 bases at V and 3 bases at J, with 15 bases in the middle. The CDR3 is 15 residues long. In germline, CDR1 is SNHLY, CDR2 FYNNEI. The CDR3 loop reads CASSERLSVSYEQYF. DNA of the CDR3: TGTGCCAGCAGTGAGCGGTTGTCAGTCAGCTACGAGCAGTACTTC. Together with reference TRBV2 and TRBJ2-7, the CDR3 gives the full variable domain: EPEVTQTPSHQVTQMGQEVILRCVPISNHLYFYWYRQILGQKVEFLVSFYNNEISEKSEIFDDQFSVERPDGSNFTLKIRSTKLEDSAMYFCASSERLSVSYEQYFGPGTRLTVT.

The chain links TRBV11-3 to TRBJ1-1; D is ambiguous. The CDR3 has 13 amino acids. Germline V gives CDR1 SGHNT, CDR2 YENEEA. Trimming shortened V by 8 bases and J by 1 base, and 11 bases separated the two germline ends. Here the CDR3 reads CASLASQNTEAFF. DNA of the CDR3: TGTGCCAGCTTAGCCTCACAGAACACTGAAGCTTTCTTT.

The chain couples TRBV29-1 to TRBJ2-5, with 7 bases that match TRBD2. Trimming took 3 bases from V and 6 from J; bases not matched to a gene: 7. This CDR3 region has 13 residues. Germline-derived CDR1 and CDR2 are SQVTM and ANQGSEA. CDR3 region: CSVDSGGGQTQYF. The CDR3 coding sequence is TGCAGCGTTGACTCGGGGGGAGGGCAGACCCAGTACTTC. The full variable domain, with the rest looked up from reference TRBV29-1 and TRBJ2-5, is SAVISQKPSRDICQRGTSLTIQCQVDSQVTMMFWYRQQPGQSLTLIATANQGSEATYESGFVIDKFPISRPNLTFSTLTVSNMSPEDSSIYLCSVDSGGGQTQYFGPGTRLLVL.

The chain has TRBV5-1 and TRBJ2-1; TRBD2 aligns across 8 bases. CDR3 length: 15 amino acids. CDR1 SGHRS and CDR2 YFSETQ come from the germline V gene. Germline trimming cut 1 base from V and 10 bases from J; bases unmatched to any gene: 10. CDR3 sequence reads: CASSLREAGAREQFF. The CDR3 DNA is TGCGCCAGCAGCTTGCGGGAAGCGGGGGCCCGGGAGCAGTTCTTC.

Turning to this clone: At the DNA level, this CDR3 is encoded by other sequences in the same sample as well. The chain uses TRBV5-1 and TRBJ1-1; unclear D gene. The CDR3 runs to 12 residues. Trimming cost V 4 bases and J 2 bases, with 6 bases left between them. In germline, CDR1 is SGHRS, CDR2 YFSETQ. The CDR3 DNA sequence: TGCGCCAGCAGCCCGGGAAACACTGAAGCTTTCTTT. It encodes CASSPGNTEAFF. Filled out from reference TRBV5-1 and TRBJ1-1, the complete variable domain reads KAGVTQTPRYLIKTRGQQVTLSCSPISGHRSVSWYQQTPGQGLQFLFEYFSETQRNKGNFPGRFSGRQFSNSRSEMNVSTLELGDSALYLCASSPGNTEAFFGQGTRLTVV.

The chain carries TRBV9 and TRBJ2-3; unclear D gene. CDR1 is SGDLS, CDR2 YYNGEE, per germline. The ends were cut back, 4 bases at V and 1 base at J, with 10 bases in the middle. The CDR3 has 14 residues. The CDR3 region has the DNA TGTGCCAGCAGCACCACGCAGGGCACAGATACGCAGTATTTT. Protein sequence: CASSTTQGTDTQYF.

The chain employs TRBV7-8 and TRBJ2-2; 8 bases align to TRBD1. Germline CDR1 SGHVS, CDR2 FQNEAQ. The V gene end was trimmed by 8 bases and the J gene end by 3 bases; junction bases not matched to a gene: 8. This CDR3 spans 15 amino acids. The CDR3 DNA reads as TGTGCCAGCCGAACAGGGGGGTGGGACACCGGGGAGCTGTTTTTT. Amino acids: CASRTGGWDTGELFF.

This clone was recorded only once. The rearrangement links TRBV19 to TRBJ1-5; D is possibly TRBD1 (6 bases). Germline loops: CDR1 LNHDA, CDR2 SQIVND (reference sequence). This CDR3 comprises 15 residues. The V end lost 5 bases, the J end lost 1 base, and 12 bases lay between the germline ends. CDR3 sequence: CASSVGARSNQPQHF. In DNA form, the CDR3 reads TGTGCCAGTAGTGTGGGGGCGCGGAGCAATCAGCCCCAGCATTTT.

The chain is built from TRBV9 and TRBJ1-1; TRBD1 is a possible D gene (6 bases). This CDR3 has 16 residues. V was pared by 4 bases and J by 0 bases, with 16 bases between. Germline CDR1 reads SGDLS; CDR2 reads YYNGEE. The CDR3 sequence is CASSPFRTAMNTEAFF. In nucleotides, the CDR3 is TGTGCCAGCAGCCCATTCAGGACAGCTATGAACACTGAAGCTTTCTTT.

A remark on this clone: The junction differs from germline at one of its ends, possibly a read error. The same CDR3 arises from other DNA sequences in this sample as well. The V and J genes are TRBV4-3 and TRBJ1-4, with D possibly matching TRBD1 (5 bases). The CDR3 totals 17 residues. The germline gives CDR1 LGHNA, CDR2 YSLEER. The CDR3 is CASSPSGGGPTNEKLFF. The DNA of the CDR3 is TGCGCCAGCAGCCCGTCCGGGGGGGGACCGACTAATGAAAAGCTGTTTTTT.

The genes are TRBV6-1 and TRBJ2-5; D unresolved. V lost 2 bases and J 5 bases, leaving 6 bases between the germline ends. This CDR3 spans 12 amino acids. Germline CDR1 reads MNHNS; CDR2 reads SASEGT. As DNA, the CDR3 is TGTGCCAGCAGTGAACTGTCGGAGACCCAGTACTTC. Its protein is CASSELSETQYF.

The J gene is TRBJ1-2, the V gene TRBV25-1; D gene ambiguous. Germline V CDR1 and CDR2: MGHDK, SYGVNS. The V end lost 3 bases, the J end lost 4 bases, and 12 bases lay between the germline ends. CDR3 length equals 14 residues. Here the CDR3 DNA reads TGTGCCAGCAGTGATACCAGAGGCGGCTATGGCTACACCTTC. It is translated as CASSDTRGGYGYTF.

Concerning this clone itself: Germline and junction disagree at one end, which may indicate a read error. The chain is built from TRBV10-3 and TRBJ1-2, with D perhaps TRBD1 (6 bases). This CDR3 has 12 amino acids. Per germline, CDR1 ENHRY and CDR2 SYGVKD. The CDR3 DNA is TGTGCCATCAGTGTCCGGGACAATGGTTACACCTTC. Protein product: CAISVRDNGYTF.

CDR3 in DNA: TGCAGCGTTGAAGATTGGGGGGCAGGGGGCTCTGGGGCCAACGTCCTGACTTTC. It codes for CSVEDWGAGGSGANVLTF. The chain carries TRBV29-1 and TRBJ2-6, with D possibly being TRBD1 (7 bases). This CDR3 has 18 residues. Trimming took 0 bases from V and 0 from J, leaving 15 bases between them. CDR1 is SQVTM and CDR2 is ANQGSEA in the germline V gene.

This clone was detected a few times. The chain recombines TRBV7-3 with TRBJ2-1, with 11 nucleotides matching TRBD2. With V trimmed by 5 bases and J by 4 bases, 4 bases remained unmatched. Germline values: CDR1 SGHTA, CDR2 FQGTGA. CDR3 size: 15 residues. This CDR3 reads CASSPGLADYNEQFF. CDR3 DNA: TGTGCCAGCAGCCCGGGACTAGCGGATTACAATGAGCAGTTCTTC.

V gene TRBV28 combines with J gene TRBJ2-7; D is possibly TRBD2 (5 bases). Trimming stripped 3 bases from V and 2 bases from J, with 14 bases between. Germline-derived CDR1 and CDR2 are MDHEN and SYDVKM. This CDR3 has 15 residues. CDR3 protein: CASSLGWGETYEQYF. The CDR3 DNA reads TGTGCCAGCAGTTTGGGATGGGGAGAAACCTACGAGCAGTACTTC.

CDR3 bases: TGTGCCAGCAGCCCGGGACTAGCGGGGGCCACGGGAAATGAGCAGTTCTTC. As protein: CASSPGLAGATGNEQFF. V is TRBV7-9 and J is TRBJ2-1; TRBD2 matches 14 bases. The CDR3 sequence is 17 residues long. V was pared by 5 bases and J by 7 bases, with 10 bases of the junction left unmatched. Germline lookup yields CDR1 SEHNR and CDR2 FQNEAQ (reference sequence).

The genes are TRBV2 and TRBJ2-3, with 10 nucleotides matching TRBD2. Trimming at V came to 7 bases and at J to 3 bases, leaving 7 bases not matched to a gene. Germline V gene lookup returns CDR1 SNHLY and CDR2 FYNNEI. The CDR3 consists of 15 residues. The CDR3 sequence: CASKRSGGGTDTQYF. The DNA for the CDR3 is TGTGCCAGCAAAAGGAGCGGGGGGGGAACAGATACGCAGTATTTT.

In its sample, this clone was seen once. The V and J genes are TRBV9 and TRBJ1-1, with D maybe TRBD1 (5 bases). Germline-derived CDR1 and CDR2 are SGDLS and YYNGEE. CDR3 size: 14 residues. Trimming took off 2 bases at V and 2 bases at J, with 10 bases between the two ends. The CDR3 spells CASSVLTANTEAFF. As DNA, the CDR3 is TGTGCCAGCAGCGTCCTGACAGCCAACACTGAAGCTTTCTTT.

The chain recombines TRBV10-1 with TRBJ1-6; D is unclear. The germline V gene has CDR1 WNHNN and CDR2 SYGVQD (reference sequence). The CDR3 is 14 amino acids. V was clipped by 2 bases and J by 8 bases, with 10 bases between them. The CDR3 bases are TGCGCCAGCAGTGAGCTTGCGGGAGATTCACCCCTCCACTTT. This codes for CASSELAGDSPLHF.

The chain carries TRBV5-4 and TRBJ2-4; D may be TRBD1 (8 bases). The CDR3 covers 13 residues. V was shortened by 5 bases and J by 11 bases, with 17 bases between the two germline ends. Germline-derived CDR1 and CDR2 are SGHNT and YYREEE (reference sequence). CDR3 bases: TGTGCCAGCAGTCTGGACAGGGAGGGACTTCAGTACTTC. Protein sequence: CASSLDREGLQYF.

V usage is TRBV10-1 and J usage is TRBJ2-3, with D possibly TRBD2 on 7 matching bases. The V end lost 4 bases, the J end lost 4 bases, and 15 bases lay between the germline ends. The length of the CDR3 is 15 residues. Germline V lookup: CDR1 WNHNN, CDR2 SYGVQD (reference sequence). This CDR3 is CASSAGGRYPDTQYF. The CDR3 region has the DNA TGCGCCAGCAGTGCGGGGGGCAGATACCCAGATACGCAGTATTTT.